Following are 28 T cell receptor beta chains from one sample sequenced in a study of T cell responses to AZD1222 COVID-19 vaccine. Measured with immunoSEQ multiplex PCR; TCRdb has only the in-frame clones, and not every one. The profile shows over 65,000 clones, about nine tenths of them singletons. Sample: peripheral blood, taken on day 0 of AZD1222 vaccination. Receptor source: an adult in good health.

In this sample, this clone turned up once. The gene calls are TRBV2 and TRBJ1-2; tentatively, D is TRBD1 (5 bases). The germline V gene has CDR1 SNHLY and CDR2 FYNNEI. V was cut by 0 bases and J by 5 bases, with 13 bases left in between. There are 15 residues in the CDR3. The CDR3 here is CASSEAKPGNYGYTF. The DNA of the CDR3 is TGTGCCAGCAGTGAAGCAAAGCCAGGGAATTATGGCTACACCTTC.

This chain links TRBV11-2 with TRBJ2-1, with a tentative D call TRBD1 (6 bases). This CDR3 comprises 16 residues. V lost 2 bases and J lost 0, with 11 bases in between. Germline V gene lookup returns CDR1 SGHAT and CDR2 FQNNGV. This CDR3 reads CASSLQPGVSYNEQFF. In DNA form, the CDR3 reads TGTGCCAGCAGCTTACAACCAGGGGTCTCCTACAATGAGCAGTTCTTC.

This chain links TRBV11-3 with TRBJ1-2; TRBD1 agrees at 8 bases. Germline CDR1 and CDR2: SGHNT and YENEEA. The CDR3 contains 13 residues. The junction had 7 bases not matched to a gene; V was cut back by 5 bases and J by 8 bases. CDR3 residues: CASSAQGARGYTF. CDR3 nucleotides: TGTGCCAGCAGCGCTCAGGGGGCAAGAGGCTACACCTTC.

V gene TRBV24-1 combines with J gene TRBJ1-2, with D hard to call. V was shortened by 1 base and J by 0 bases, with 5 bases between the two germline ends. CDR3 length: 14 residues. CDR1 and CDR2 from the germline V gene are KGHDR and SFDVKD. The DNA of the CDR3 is TGTGCCACCAGTGATTTTACGTCTAACTATGGCTACACCTTC. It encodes CATSDFTSNYGYTF.

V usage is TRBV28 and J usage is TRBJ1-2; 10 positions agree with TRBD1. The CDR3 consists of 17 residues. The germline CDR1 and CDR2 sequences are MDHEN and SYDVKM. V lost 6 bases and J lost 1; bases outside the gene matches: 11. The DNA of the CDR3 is TGTGCCAGCAGGGGACAGGGGCTTGGGGTGGGTAACTATGGCTACACCTTC. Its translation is CASRGQGLGVGNYGYTF.

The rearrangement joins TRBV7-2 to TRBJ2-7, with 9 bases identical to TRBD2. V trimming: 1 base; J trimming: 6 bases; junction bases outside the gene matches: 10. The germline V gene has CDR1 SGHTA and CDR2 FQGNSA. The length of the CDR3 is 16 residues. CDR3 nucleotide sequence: TGTGCCAGCAGCTTAGACTGGCGCGGGAGGGGCCGCGAGCAGTACTTC. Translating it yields CASSLDWRGRGREQYF. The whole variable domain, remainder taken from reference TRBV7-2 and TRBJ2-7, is GAGVSQSPSNKVTEKGKDVELRCDPISGHTALYWYRQSLGQGLEFLIYFQGNSAPDKSGLPSDRFSAERTGGSVSTLTIQRTQQEDSAVYLCASSLDWRGRGREQYFGPGTRLTVT.

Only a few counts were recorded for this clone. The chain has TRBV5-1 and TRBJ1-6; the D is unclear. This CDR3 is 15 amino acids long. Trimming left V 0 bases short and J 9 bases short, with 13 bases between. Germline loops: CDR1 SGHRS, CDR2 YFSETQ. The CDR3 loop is CASSLDPGGGSPLHF. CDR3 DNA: TGCGCCAGCAGCTTGGACCCAGGAGGTGGTTCACCCCTCCACTTT.

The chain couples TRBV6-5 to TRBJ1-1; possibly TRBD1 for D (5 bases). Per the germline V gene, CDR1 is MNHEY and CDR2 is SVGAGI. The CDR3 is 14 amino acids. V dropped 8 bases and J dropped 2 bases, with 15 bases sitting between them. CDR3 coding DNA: TGTGCCAGCTACGGGGGAGGGCGAAACACTGAAGCTTTCTTT. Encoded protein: CASYGGGRNTEAFF.

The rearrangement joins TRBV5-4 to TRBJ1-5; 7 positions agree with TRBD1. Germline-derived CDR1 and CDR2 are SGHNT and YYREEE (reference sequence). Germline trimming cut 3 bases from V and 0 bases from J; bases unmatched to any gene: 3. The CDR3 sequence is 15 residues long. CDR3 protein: CASSSDRDSNQPQHF. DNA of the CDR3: TGTGCCAGCAGCTCTGACAGGGATAGCAATCAGCCCCAGCATTTT.

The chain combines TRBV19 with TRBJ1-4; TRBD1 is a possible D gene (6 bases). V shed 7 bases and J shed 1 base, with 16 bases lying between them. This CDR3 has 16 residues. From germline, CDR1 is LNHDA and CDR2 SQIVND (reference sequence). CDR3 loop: CASKQGGKLTNEKLFF. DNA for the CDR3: TGTGCCAGTAAACAGGGTGGAAAGCTAACTAATGAAAAACTGTTTTTT.

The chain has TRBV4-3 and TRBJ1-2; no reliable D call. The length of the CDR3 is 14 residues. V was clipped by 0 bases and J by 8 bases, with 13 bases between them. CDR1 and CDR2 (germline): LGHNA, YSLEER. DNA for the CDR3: TGCGCCAGCAGCCAAGACCGAACGTCGGGAGGCTACACCTTC. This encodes CASSQDRTSGGYTF.

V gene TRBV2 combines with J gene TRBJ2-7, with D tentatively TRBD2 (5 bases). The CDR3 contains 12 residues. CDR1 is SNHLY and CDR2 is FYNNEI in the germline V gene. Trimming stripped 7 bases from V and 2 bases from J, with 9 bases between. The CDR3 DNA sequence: TGTGCCAGCATTCGGGAAACCTACGAGCAGTACTTC. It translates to CASIRETYEQYF. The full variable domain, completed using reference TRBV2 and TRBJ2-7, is EPEVTQTPSHQVTQMGQEVILRCVPISNHLYFYWYRQILGQKVEFLVSFYNNEISEKSEIFDDQFSVERPDGSNFTLKIRSTKLEDSAMYFCASIRETYEQYFGPGTRLTVT.

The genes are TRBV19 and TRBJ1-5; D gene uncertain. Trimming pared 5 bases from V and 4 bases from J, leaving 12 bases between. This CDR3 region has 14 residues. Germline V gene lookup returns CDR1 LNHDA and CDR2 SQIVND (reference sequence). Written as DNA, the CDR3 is TGTGCCAGTAGTGCGGACTTTCAGAATCAGCCCCAGCATTTT. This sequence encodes CASSADFQNQPQHF.

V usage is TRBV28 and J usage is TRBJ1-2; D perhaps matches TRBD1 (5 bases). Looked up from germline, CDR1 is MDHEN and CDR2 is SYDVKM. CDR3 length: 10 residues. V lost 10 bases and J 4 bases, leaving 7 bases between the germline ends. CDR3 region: CATRGYGYTF. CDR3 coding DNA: TGTGCCACAAGGGGCTATGGCTACACCTTC.

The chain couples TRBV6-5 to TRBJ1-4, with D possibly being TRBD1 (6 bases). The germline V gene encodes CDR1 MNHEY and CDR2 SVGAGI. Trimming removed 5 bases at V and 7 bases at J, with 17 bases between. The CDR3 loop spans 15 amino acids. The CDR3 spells CASSMLGARGEKLFF. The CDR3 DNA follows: TGTGCCAGCAGTATGCTGGGAGCCAGGGGTGAAAAACTGTTTTTT.

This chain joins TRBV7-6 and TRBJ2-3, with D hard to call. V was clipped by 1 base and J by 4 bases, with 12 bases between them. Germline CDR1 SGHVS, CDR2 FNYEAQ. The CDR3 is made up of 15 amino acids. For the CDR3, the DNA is TGTGCCAGCAGCTTAGTTGGGTCTCGAGCAGATACGCAGTATTTT. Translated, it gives CASSLVGSRADTQYF.

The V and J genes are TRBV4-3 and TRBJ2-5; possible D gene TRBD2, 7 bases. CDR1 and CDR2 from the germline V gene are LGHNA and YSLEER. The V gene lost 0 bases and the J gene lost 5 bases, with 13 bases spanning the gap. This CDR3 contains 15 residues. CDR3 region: CASSQEDGGRETQYF. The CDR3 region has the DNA TGCGCCAGCAGCCAAGAGGACGGGGGGCGGGAGACCCAGTACTTC.

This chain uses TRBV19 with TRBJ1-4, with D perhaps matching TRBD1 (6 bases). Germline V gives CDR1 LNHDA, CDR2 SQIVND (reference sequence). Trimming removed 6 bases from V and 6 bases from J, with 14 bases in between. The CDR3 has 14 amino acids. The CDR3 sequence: CASRPRGGDEKLFF. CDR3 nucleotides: TGTGCCAGTAGGCCGCGAGGGGGAGATGAAAAACTGTTTTTT.

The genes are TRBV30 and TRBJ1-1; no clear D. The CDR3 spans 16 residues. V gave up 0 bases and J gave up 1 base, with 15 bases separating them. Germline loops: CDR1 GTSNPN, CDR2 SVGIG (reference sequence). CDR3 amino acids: CAWSVRRPGPNTEAFF. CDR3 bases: TGTGCCTGGAGTGTACGACGACCGGGTCCGAACACTGAAGCTTTCTTT.

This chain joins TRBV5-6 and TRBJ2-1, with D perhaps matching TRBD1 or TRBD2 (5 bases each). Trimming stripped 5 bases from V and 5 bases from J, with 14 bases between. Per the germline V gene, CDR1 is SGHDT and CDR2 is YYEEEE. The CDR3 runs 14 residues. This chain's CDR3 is CASSGGAGNNEQFF. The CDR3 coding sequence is TGTGCCAGCAGTGGGGGAGCTGGTAACAATGAGCAGTTCTTC.

The CDR3 loop is CASSYKQGYGYTF. The DNA of the CDR3 is TGTGCCAGCAGTTACAAACAGGGATATGGCTACACCTTC. This sequence joins TRBV6-6 and TRBJ1-2; D is perhaps TRBD1 (6 bases). This CDR3 has 13 amino acids. Per the germline V gene, CDR1 is MNHNY and CDR2 is SVGAGI (reference sequence). Trimming shortened V by 2 bases and J by 5 bases, and 9 bases separated the two germline ends.

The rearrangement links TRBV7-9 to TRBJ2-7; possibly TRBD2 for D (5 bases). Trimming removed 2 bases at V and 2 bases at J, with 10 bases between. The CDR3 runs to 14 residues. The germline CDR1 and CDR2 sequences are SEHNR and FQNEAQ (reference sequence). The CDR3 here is CASSLSAGPYEQYF. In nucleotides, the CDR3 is TGTGCCAGCAGCTTAAGCGCGGGCCCCTACGAGCAGTACTTC.

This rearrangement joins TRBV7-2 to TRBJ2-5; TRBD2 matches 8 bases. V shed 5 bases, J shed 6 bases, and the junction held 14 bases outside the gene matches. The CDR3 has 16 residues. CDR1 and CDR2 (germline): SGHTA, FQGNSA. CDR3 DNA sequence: TGTGCCAGCAGCCCGCCTAATCTGGGACTAGAGAAGACCCAGTACTTC. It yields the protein CASSPPNLGLEKTQYF.

The CDR3 loop reads CASSQYKGNGYTF. The CDR3 nucleotides read TGTGCCAGCAGCCAATACAAGGGGAATGGCTACACCTTC. The chain recombines TRBV14 with TRBJ1-2; D is possibly TRBD1 (5 bases). The CDR3 runs to 13 residues. V shed 2 bases and J shed 6 bases, with 10 bases lying between them. Germline lookup yields CDR1 SGHDN and CDR2 FVKESK.

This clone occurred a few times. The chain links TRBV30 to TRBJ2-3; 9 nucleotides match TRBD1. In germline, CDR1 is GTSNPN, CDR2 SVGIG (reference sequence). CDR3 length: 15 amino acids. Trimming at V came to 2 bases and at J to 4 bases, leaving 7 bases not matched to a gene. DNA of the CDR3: TGTGCCTGGAGTAGTATGACAGGGGGATCAGATACGCAGTATTTT. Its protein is CAWSSMTGGSDTQYF.

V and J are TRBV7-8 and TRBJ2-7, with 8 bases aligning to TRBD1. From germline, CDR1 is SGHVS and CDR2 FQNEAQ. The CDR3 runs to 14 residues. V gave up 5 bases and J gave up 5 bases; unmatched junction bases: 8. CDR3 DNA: TGTGCCAGCAGCGTGGACAGGGTGAGCCACGAGCAGTACTTC. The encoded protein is CASSVDRVSHEQYF.

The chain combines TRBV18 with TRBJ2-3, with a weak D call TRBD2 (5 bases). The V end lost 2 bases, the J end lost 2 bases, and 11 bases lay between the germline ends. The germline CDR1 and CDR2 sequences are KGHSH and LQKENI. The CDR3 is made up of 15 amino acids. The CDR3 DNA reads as TGTGCCAGCTCACCAACTCGCGGGCCCACAGATACGCAGTATTTT. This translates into CASSPTRGPTDTQYF.

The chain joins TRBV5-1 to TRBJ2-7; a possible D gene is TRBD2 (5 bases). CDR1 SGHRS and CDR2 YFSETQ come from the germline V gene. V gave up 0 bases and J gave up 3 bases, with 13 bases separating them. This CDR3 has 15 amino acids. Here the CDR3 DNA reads TGCGCCAGCAGCTTGGGAACTAGTCCCTACTACGAGCAGTACTTC. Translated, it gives CASSLGTSPYYEQYF.